Shown below are 22 T cell receptor beta chains from a single sample sequenced in a study of cytomegalovirus exposure and HLA in healthy donors. PCR involved 60 Vbeta and 13 Jbeta primers. Generated by immunoSEQ multiplex PCR, the TCRdb table keeps only in-frame clones and is missing some. In the table there are over 150,000 clones, around 68% of which are singletons. The sample consisted of PBMCs. These receptors originate from a man between 50 and 59 years old in good health and CMV-seronegative.

The rearrangement uses TRBV28 and TRBJ1-1; perhaps TRBD1 as D (6 bases). Germline V gene sequence: CDR1 MDHEN, CDR2 SYDVKM. CDR3 length equals 14 residues. Deletions cut 6 bases from V and 0 bases from J, with 11 bases between. This chain's CDR3 is CASRGGHVNTEAFF. CDR3 nucleotide sequence: TGTGCCAGCAGGGGGGGGCACGTGAACACTGAAGCTTTCTTT.

V usage is TRBV5-1 and J usage is TRBJ2-5; possibly TRBD2 for D (7 bases). CDR3 length: 17 amino acids. The germline gives CDR1 SGHRS, CDR2 YFSETQ. Trimming left V 0 bases short and J 2 bases short, with 17 bases between. The CDR3 DNA sequence: TGCGCCAGCAGCTTGGCGACGGGCGGGGGCACTCAAGAGACCCAGTACTTC. It specifies CASSLATGGGTQETQYF.

V and J are TRBV19 and TRBJ2-7; possibly TRBD1 for D (6 bases). Trimming pared 3 bases from V and 2 bases from J, leaving 8 bases between. The length of the CDR3 is 13 residues. Germline V lookup: CDR1 LNHDA, CDR2 SQIVND (reference sequence). The CDR3 region is CASSMGAAYEQYF. The CDR3 DNA sequence: TGTGCCAGTAGTATGGGGGCAGCCTACGAGCAGTACTTC.

This clone came up a few times. This rearrangement joins TRBV4-1 to TRBJ1-2; D unclear. This CDR3 is built from 16 residues. V shed 0 bases and J shed 8 bases, with 19 bases lying between them. Germline CDR1 reads MGHRA; CDR2 reads YSYEKL. CDR3 DNA sequence: TGCGCCAGCAGCCAAGAAGGCCGCGACACCCGGGGAGGCTACACCTTC. This encodes CASSQEGRDTRGGYTF.

This clone was observed a few times. This chain links TRBV4-1 with TRBJ2-3; 10 bases line up with TRBD2. This CDR3 is built from 18 residues. Germline V gene data show CDR1 as MGHRA and CDR2 as YSYEKL. The junction had 9 bases not matched to a gene; V was cut back by 1 base and J by 2 bases. The CDR3 DNA is TGCGCCAGCAGCCAAGTGAGTAGGCTAGCGGGGGCCACAGATACGCAGTATTTT. This codes for CASSQVSRLAGATDTQYF.

This clone came up once. V usage is TRBV7-6 and J usage is TRBJ2-7, with TRBD1 as a possible D gene (6 bases). Trimming took off 1 base at V and 4 bases at J, with 11 bases between the two ends. The CDR3 runs to 14 residues. Germline-derived CDR1 and CDR2 are SGHVS and FNYEAQ. The CDR3 loop is CASSLGGQRYEQYF. The CDR3 DNA sequence: TGTGCCAGCAGCTTAGGTGGACAGAGGTACGAGCAGTACTTC.

Remarks on this clone: In the same sample, other DNA sequences code for this CDR3. The rearrangement uses TRBV5-1 and TRBJ1-1; D might be TRBD1 (5 bases). V was pared by 0 bases and J by 1 base, with 10 bases between. The CDR3 spans 15 residues. From germline, CDR1 is SGHRS and CDR2 YFSETQ. CDR3 protein: CASSLGGVENTEAFF. The CDR3 bases are TGCGCCAGCAGCTTGGGGGGGGTAGAGAACACTGAAGCTTTCTTT.

The chain uses TRBV4-3 and TRBJ1-4, with D tentatively TRBD1 (5 bases). CDR1 is LGHNA and CDR2 is YSLEER in the germline V gene. This CDR3 region has 13 residues. Trimming stripped 5 bases from V and 4 bases from J, with 8 bases between. CDR3 bases: TGCGCCAGCAGCGGGACTTTTAATGAAAAACTGTTTTTT. Translation: CASSGTFNEKLFF.

The chain joins TRBV10-3 to TRBJ2-7, with D hard to call. The germline gives CDR1 ENHRY, CDR2 SYGVKD. With 1 base removed from V and 1 base from J, the gap between germline ends came to 8 bases. The CDR3 runs to 14 residues. The CDR3 here is CAISEYTVSYEQYF. CDR3 DNA: TGTGCCATCAGTGAGTATACAGTTTCCTACGAGCAGTACTTC.

The CDR3 DNA reads TGTGCCAGCAGTCTTCTAGCGGGGGGAACCGGGGAGCTGTTTTTT. Protein: CASSLLAGGTGELFF. The V call is TRBV6-6, the J call TRBJ2-2; 11 nucleotides match TRBD2. Unmatched junction bases numbered 4, after V lost 5 bases and J lost 5 bases. The CDR3 has 15 residues. Germline CDR1 and CDR2: MNHNY and SVGAGI (reference sequence).

The rearrangement joins TRBV28 to TRBJ1-5; D uncertain. CDR3 length: 14 residues. The germline V gene encodes CDR1 MDHEN and CDR2 SYDVKM. The ends were cut back, 9 bases at V and 9 bases at J, with 21 bases in the middle. The CDR3, as DNA: TGTGCCAGTAGCAGTCGTCTCTCCGGTCGGCCCCAGCATTTT. As protein: CASSSRLSGRPQHF.

J is TRBJ2-3 and V is TRBV5-6; TRBD1 matches 9 bases. In germline, CDR1 is SGHDT, CDR2 YYEEEE. The V segment lost 6 bases and the J segment 10 bases; nucleotides outside the gene matches: 15. CDR3 size: 15 residues. The CDR3 DNA reads TGTGCCAGCACCCTACACAGGGGGCGAAACGGAGCGCAGTATTTT. Protein: CASTLHRGRNGAQYF.

The chain is built from TRBV19 and TRBJ1-5; D is uncertain. Germline V gives CDR1 LNHDA, CDR2 SQIVND (reference sequence). The CDR3 is made up of 15 amino acids. The V end lost 5 bases, the J end lost 2 bases, and 13 bases lay between the germline ends. As DNA, the CDR3 is TGTGCCAGTAGTGAGCACGACGGGGGCAATCAGCCCCAGCATTTT. Protein: CASSEHDGGNQPQHF. Full variable domain (rest looked up from reference TRBV19 and TRBJ1-5): DGGITQSPKYLFRKEGQNVTLSCEQNLNHDAMYWYRQDPGQGLRLIYYSQIVNDFQKGDIAEGYSVSREKKESFPLTVTSAQKNPTAFYLCASSEHDGGNQPQHFGDGTRLSIL.

This clone showed up just a few times. The V and J genes are TRBV6-5 and TRBJ1-1; 7 nucleotides match TRBD1. V dropped 7 bases and J dropped 1; count of bases not matched to a gene: 3. Germline CDR1 is MNHEY and CDR2 is SVGAGI. This CDR3 is built from 13 residues. The CDR3 nucleotides read TGTGCCAGCAAGGGACAGCCGAACACTGAAGCTTTCTTT. Its translation is CASKGQPNTEAFF.

This clone came up a few times. The genes are TRBV5-6 and TRBJ1-4, with TRBD1 identical over 10 bases. This CDR3 has 16 residues. CDR1 and CDR2 (germline): SGHDT, YYEEEE. V gave up 1 base and J gave up 1 base; unmatched junction bases: 1. CDR3 protein: CASSLRTGGTNEKLFF. In nucleotides, the CDR3 is TGTGCCAGCAGCTTGAGGACAGGGGGAACTAATGAAAAACTGTTTTTT.

The V call is TRBV28, the J call TRBJ2-1; 12 positions match TRBD2. This CDR3 is 17 amino acids long. The V gene's germline CDR1 is MDHEN and CDR2 SYDVKM. Trimming removed 5 bases from V and 2 bases from J; junction bases left unmatched: 7. CDR3 amino acids: CASSPYSSGGAYNEQFF. The CDR3 nucleotides read TGTGCCAGCAGTCCATACTCTAGCGGGGGGGCCTACAATGAGCAGTTCTTC.

The rearrangement links TRBV28 to TRBJ2-2, with a weak D call TRBD1 (5 bases). Per germline, CDR1 MDHEN and CDR2 SYDVKM. This CDR3 has 12 residues. Trimming pared 6 bases from V and 7 bases from J, leaving 9 bases between. CDR3 in amino acids: CASSLDSGELFF. CDR3 coding DNA: TGTGCCAGCAGCCTCGACAGCGGGGAGCTGTTTTTT.

V gene TRBV7-9 combines with J gene TRBJ1-1; D remains ambiguous. The CDR3 extends over 15 amino acids. With 3 bases removed from V and 1 base from J, the gap between germline ends came to 12 bases. Germline lookup yields CDR1 SEHNR and CDR2 FQNEAQ (reference sequence). The CDR3 nucleotides are TGTGCCAGCAGCTTCCCCAAACGGGGGAACACTGAAGCTTTCTTT. Translation: CASSFPKRGNTEAFF.

This clone was detected only once. The chain joins TRBV12-5 to TRBJ2-5, with a possible D match to TRBD1 (6 bases). Germline lookup yields CDR1 LGHNT and CDR2 FRNRAP. CDR3 length: 12 residues. V lost 7 bases and J 5 bases, leaving 11 bases between the germline ends. CDR3 in amino acids: CASALGGETQYF. The CDR3 DNA reads as TGTGCTAGTGCCCTTGGGGGCGAGACCCAGTACTTC.

The V and J genes are TRBV23-1 and TRBJ2-2; weak D call: TRBD1 (5 bases). TRBV23-1 is filed as an ORF, its function uncertain. Trimming removed 0 bases from V and 3 bases from J, with 8 bases in between. This CDR3 is built from 15 residues. CDR3 coding DNA: TGCGCCAGCAGTCAATCATTGACAGACACCGGGGAGCTGTTTTTT. It is translated as CASSQSLTDTGELFF.

CDR3 bases: TGTGCCAGCAGTTACTCGACAGGGGCCTACGAGCAGTACTTC. This sequence encodes CASSYSTGAYEQYF. V gene TRBV6-6 combines with J gene TRBJ2-7, with TRBD1 matching 8 bases. Germline lookup yields CDR1 MNHNY and CDR2 SVGAGI (reference sequence). The CDR3 has 14 amino acids. With 0 bases clipped from V and 2 bases from J, the junction kept 0 bases outside the gene matches.

There are a few counts of this clone. This chain connects TRBV5-1 to TRBJ1-1, with a tentative D call TRBD1 (6 bases). V dropped 2 bases and J dropped 7 bases, with 21 bases sitting between them. Per the germline V gene, CDR1 is SGHRS and CDR2 is YFSETQ. CDR3 size: 16 residues. The CDR3 nucleotides are TGCGCCAGCAGCTTCCCCCGGGGCGCCGAAGGGGGTGAAGCTTTCTTT. Its translation: CASSFPRGAEGGEAFF.